The 5 T cell receptor beta chains below were found in one sample sequenced in a study of cytomegalovirus exposure and HLA in healthy donors. PCR involved 60 Vbeta and 13 Jbeta primers. Here immunoSEQ multiplex PCR was the method, and the copy in TCRdb shows in-frame clones only, minus some. Of around 120,000 clones listed, approximately 72% are singletons. What was sequenced was PBMCs. These receptor sequences come from a man in his sixties in good health and CMV-seropositive.

This sequence joins TRBV7-8 and TRBJ2-5; 11 bases are shared with TRBD1. The end of the DNA fits TRBJ2-7 better, so the J call may be wrong. Germline V lookup: CDR1 SGHVS, CDR2 FQNEAQ. CDR3 size: 14 residues. CDR3 sequence (DNA): TGTGCCAGCAGCTCCTGGGGGACAGGGGGCGAGCAGTACTTC. Translated: CASSSWGTGGEQYF.

This chain links TRBV7-9 with TRBJ2-3; weak D call: TRBD2 (6 bases). The V end was cut by 11 bases, the J end by 1 base, with 13 bases between. This CDR3 spans 13 amino acids. Germline CDR1 reads SEHNR; CDR2 reads FQNEAQ (reference sequence). This CDR3 is CASGARGTDTQYF. Written as DNA, the CDR3 is TGTGCCTCGGGAGCCCGGGGCACAGATACGCAGTATTTT.

The chain uses TRBV7-9 and TRBJ2-7, with 8 bases matching TRBD1. This CDR3 spans 18 amino acids. V trimming: 4 bases; J trimming: 3 bases; junction bases outside the gene matches: 17. The germline V gene has CDR1 SEHNR and CDR2 FQNEAQ (reference sequence). The CDR3 loop reads CASSSESTSTGVDYEQYF. The CDR3 DNA sequence: TGTGCCAGCAGCTCAGAATCGACCTCGACAGGGGTTGACTACGAGCAGTACTTC.

The chain uses TRBV7-9 and TRBJ2-3; a weak D match, TRBD1 (5 bases). The V gene lost 6 bases and the J gene lost 1 base, with 11 bases spanning the gap. CDR3 length equals 14 residues. The V gene's germline CDR1 is SEHNR and CDR2 FQNEAQ (reference sequence). As DNA, the CDR3 is TGTGCCAGCAGGTCAGGGCCGGGCACAGATACGCAGTATTTT. As protein: CASRSGPGTDTQYF.

J is TRBJ2-3 and V is TRBV11-2; 11 bases are a match to TRBD2. This CDR3 comprises 18 residues. The trim removed 5 bases at V and 7 bases at J, leaving 17 bases unmatched. Germline CDR1 is SGHAT and CDR2 is FQNNGV. CDR3 region: CASSPVGTSGPRRYTQYF. The CDR3 DNA follows: TGTGCCAGCAGCCCAGTGGGGACTAGCGGACCAAGACGTTATACGCAGTATTTT.